A selection of T cell receptor beta chains follows, all from one sample in a study of T cells in Graves' hyperthyroidism and ophthalmopathy. A single record per CDR3 protein comes from TCRdb applying MiXCR to the multiplex PCR reads. The profile shows about 290,000 distinct CDR3 sequences, approximately 14% of them singletons. The sequencing input was blood. Receptors were obtained from a woman between 40 and 55 years old with Graves' hyperthyroidism. The CDR3 runs from the conserved cysteine through the conserved F or W. D genes are given only for firm matches. Only some rows state a clone size, as once, few, many or a class for expanded clones.

d_call j_call clone_size v_call cdr3_length cdr3_nt cdr3_aa
TRBD1 TRBJ2-1 many TRBV3-1 16 TGTGCCAGCAGCCAAACAGGGACAGGGGGTATCGATGAGCAGTTCTTC CASSQTGTGGIDEQFF
TRBD2 TRBJ2-5 many TRBV5-5 15 TGTGCCAGCAGCTCGCCGGGGGGTGGGCAAGAGACCCAGTACTTC CASSSPGGGQETQYF
. TRBJ2-7 many TRBV20-1 13 TGCAGTGCCCCCAGGGGAGCGGGCTACGAGCAGTACTTC CSAPRGAGYEQYF
. TRBJ1-3 few TRBV9 14 TGTGCCAGCAGCGTAGGGGAAGCGAGAAACACCATATATTTT CASSVGEARNTIYF
. TRBJ1-1 many TRBV3-1 14 TGTGCCAGCAGCCAGGGGGCTGGACAGACGCGGACTTTCTTT CASSQGAGQTRTFF
TRBD2 TRBJ2-2 . TRBV20-1 16 TGCAGTGCTAGATTTGATGGACTAGCGTCGACCGGGGAGCTGTTTTTT CSARFDGLASTGELFF
TRBD2 TRBJ2-7 many TRBV3-1 14 TGTGCCAGCAGCCATTGGGGACTAGCGGGCGAGCAGTACTTC CASSHWGLAGEQYF
. TRBJ1-5 many TRBV6-1 12 TGTGCCACCCAGGACGGCAATCAGCCCCAGCATTTT CATQDGNQPQHF
. TRBJ1-4 . TRBV25-1 17 TGTGCCAGCAGTGAATCGGGGGGCGCTGATTCTAATGAAAAACTGTTTTTT CASSESGGADSNEKLFF
. TRBJ2-1 many TRBV2 14 TGTGCCAGCAGTGGGGGAACCCGTCGGCAGGGGCAGTTCTTC CASSGGTRRQGQFF
. TRBJ2-6 many TRBV28 14 TGTGCCAGCAGTTTACACTCTGGGGCCAACGTCCTGACTTTC CASSLHSGANVLTF
. TRBJ2-1 few TRBV3-1 14 TGTGCCAGCATGCCTGGAAGCGGACTGAATGAGCAGTTCTTC CASMPGSGLNEQFF
. TRBJ2-5 many TRBV28 12 TGTGCCAGCAGCCCCGGCCAGGAGACCCAGTACTTC CASSPGQETQYF